The 11 T cell receptor beta chains below were found in one sample sequenced in a study of blood T cell repertoires in COVID-19. Only in-frame clones appear in the TCRdb table, and some are missing; sequencing was by immunoSEQ multiplex PCR. The data contain roughly 180,000 clones, 75% to 90% of them singletons. Material for sequencing was peripheral blood. The receptors originated from a woman between 55 and 75 years old with acute or convalescent COVID-19.

This clone was detected only once. The chain has TRBV6-5 and TRBJ1-1; D not certain. Germline values: CDR1 MNHEY, CDR2 SVGAGI. V lost 8 bases and J lost 1, with 5 bases in between. This CDR3 has 11 residues. The CDR3 protein is CASGENTEAFF. The CDR3 DNA reads TGTGCCAGCGGAGAGAACACTGAAGCTTTCTTT.

J is TRBJ2-3 and V is TRBV5-1; D perhaps matches TRBD1 (6 bases). CDR3 size: 16 residues. Germline-derived CDR1 and CDR2 are SGHRS and YFSETQ. V was pared by 4 bases and J by 6 bases, with 21 bases between. This chain's CDR3 is CASSPLLTGWLDTQYF. The CDR3 bases are TGCGCCAGCAGCCCCCTTTTAACAGGGTGGTTGGATACGCAGTATTTT.

This clone showed up just once. This chain joins TRBV3-1 (or the pseudogene TRBV3-2) and TRBJ1-6, with 8 positions matching TRBD1. The V gene end was trimmed by 4 bases and the J gene end by 7 bases; junction bases not matched to a gene: 3. Germline CDR1 reads LGHDT; CDR2 reads YNNKEL (reference sequence). This CDR3 is built from 14 residues. The CDR3 sequence: CASSRTGNNSPLHF. CDR3 DNA sequence: TGTGCCAGCAGCCGGACAGGGAACAATTCACCCCTCCACTTT.

The rearrangement joins TRBV29-1 to TRBJ2-2; D is perhaps TRBD2 (5 bases). Trimming removed 5 bases at V and 4 bases at J, with 11 bases between. From germline, CDR1 is SQVTM and CDR2 ANQGSEA. The CDR3 contains 13 residues. The CDR3 spells CSVQTSSTGELFF. The CDR3 bases are TGCAGCGTTCAAACTAGTTCCACCGGGGAGCTGTTTTTT.

This clone has just one count. The V call is TRBV7-9, the J call TRBJ2-5, with 10 bases that match TRBD2. Germline loops: CDR1 SEHNR, CDR2 FQNEAQ (reference sequence). Losses at the gene ends were 5 bases for V and 1 base for J; bases not matched to a gene: 1. The CDR3 length is 14 residues. The CDR3 nucleotides are TGTGCCAGCAGCCGGACTAGCGGCCAAGAGACCCAGTACTTC. Translated: CASSRTSGQETQYF.

V usage is TRBV10-3 and J usage is TRBJ2-1; TRBD1 agrees at 9 bases. CDR3 length equals 13 residues. The germline gives CDR1 ENHRY, CDR2 SYGVKD. V lost 7 bases, J lost 8 bases, and 6 bases stayed unmatched. CDR3 coding DNA: TGTGCCATCACTACGGGACAGGGCTATGAGCAGTTCTTC. This translates into CAITTGQGYEQFF.

This rearrangement joins TRBV4-1 to TRBJ2-7; 8 nucleotides agree with TRBD1. CDR1 and CDR2 (germline): MGHRA, YSYEKL. The CDR3 spans 15 residues. The V gene end was trimmed by 0 bases and the J gene end by 2 bases; junction bases not matched to a gene: 3. CDR3 sequence: CASSQDGTGAYEQYF. Written as DNA, the CDR3 is TGCGCCAGCAGCCAAGATGGGACAGGCGCCTACGAGCAGTACTTC.

The gene calls are TRBV11-2 and TRBJ1-6; TRBD1 aligns across 8 bases. Germline trimming cut 5 bases from V and 9 bases from J; bases unmatched to any gene: 9. The CDR3 totals 15 residues. Germline lookup yields CDR1 SGHAT and CDR2 FQNNGV. CDR3 region: CASSIQTGAVSPLHF. CDR3 coding DNA: TGTGCCAGCAGCATTCAGACAGGGGCGGTTTCACCCCTCCACTTT.

The V and J genes are TRBV19 and TRBJ1-2; D may be TRBD1 (5 bases). The CDR3 extends over 12 amino acids. Germline V CDR1 and CDR2: LNHDA, SQIVND (reference sequence). V gave up 7 bases and J gave up 1 base, with 7 bases separating them. The CDR3 DNA sequence: TGTGCCAGTAAAGACAGTAACTATGGCTACACCTTC. Its protein product is CASKDSNYGYTF.

The chain couples TRBV6-5 to TRBJ1-3; 7 positions agree with TRBD1. CDR1 is MNHEY, CDR2 SVGAGI, per germline. V lost 5 bases, J lost 4 bases, and 2 bases stayed unmatched. This CDR3 is built from 13 residues. The chain's CDR3 is CASSPRGGNTIYF. The DNA of the CDR3 is TGTGCCAGCAGTCCCAGGGGGGGAAACACCATATATTTT.

The chain carries TRBV19 and TRBJ1-1, with D possibly being TRBD1 (5 bases). CDR1 LNHDA and CDR2 SQIVND come from the germline V gene (reference sequence). The V and J ends lost 3 bases and 6 bases respectively, with 11 bases between them. CDR3 length: 13 residues. The CDR3 DNA reads TGTGCCAGTAGTATGGGGCAATCTTCTGAAGCTTTCTTT. Its protein product is CASSMGQSSEAFF.